The 29 T cell receptor beta chains below were found in one sample sequenced in a study of T cells after yellow fever vaccination. In TCRdb, the 5' RACE reads were re-called with MiXCR into one record per CDR3 protein. The sample holds approximately 250,000 distinct CDR3 sequences; about 3.5% are singletons and the top ten take about a fifth. The material sequenced was PBMCs, taken 15 days after the yellow fever booster vaccination. The receptors here all came from a man between 18 and 35 years old who received the YFV17D yellow fever vaccine.

At least ten counts were recorded for this clonotype. The rearrangement joins TRBV12-5 to TRBJ2-7; D perhaps matches TRBD2 (6 bases). CDR1 and CDR2 (germline): LGHNT, FRNRAP. This CDR3 is built from 14 residues. Trimming took off 9 bases at V and 3 bases at J, with 18 bases between the two ends. The CDR3 DNA reads TGTGCTAGCCTGACGGGACTCCTCGTCTACGAGCAGTACTTC. This sequence encodes CASLTGLLVYEQYF.

This clonotype was counted at least ten times. The chain uses TRBV5-1 and TRBJ1-4; 8 bases match TRBD1. The V segment lost 4 bases and the J segment 8 bases; nucleotides outside the gene matches: 7. In germline, CDR1 is SGHRS, CDR2 YFSETQ. The CDR3 spans 14 residues. CDR3 loop: CASSPGQGKEKLFF. Written as DNA, the CDR3 is TGCGCCAGCAGCCCCGGACAGGGCAAAGAAAAACTGTTTTTT.

In this sample, this clonotype turned up many times. V usage is TRBV20-1 and J usage is TRBJ2-7; D is ambiguous. CDR3 length: 15 amino acids. The germline V and J ends were trimmed by 0 bases and 1 base, with 13 bases remaining between them. Germline values: CDR1 DFQATT, CDR2 SNEGSKA (reference sequence). CDR3 DNA sequence: TGCAGTGCTAGAGATCGCTGGGGTCCGTCCTACGAGCAGTACTTC. As protein: CSARDRWGPSYEQYF.

The chain has TRBV7-3 and TRBJ2-3; 11 nucleotides line up with TRBD2. The trim removed 5 bases at V and 2 bases at J, leaving 6 bases unmatched. The CDR3 totals 16 residues. Germline V gene data show CDR1 as SGHTA and CDR2 as FQGTGA. CDR3 protein: CASSQGTSGPTDTQYF. CDR3 DNA: TGTGCCAGCAGCCAGGGGACTAGCGGCCCCACAGATACGCAGTATTTT.

In this sample, this clonotype turned up many times. The chain combines TRBV20-1 with TRBJ2-1; 11 bases are a match to TRBD2. This CDR3 spans 13 amino acids. Germline lookup yields CDR1 DFQATT and CDR2 SNEGSKA (reference sequence). The V and J ends lost 7 bases and 7 bases, in that order; junction bases with no gene match: 6. CDR3 in amino acids: CSVAGGPDNEQFF. The CDR3 bases are TGCAGTGTAGCGGGGGGGCCGGATAATGAGCAGTTCTTC.

There are many counts of this clonotype. The rearrangement uses TRBV12-3 or TRBV12-4 and TRBJ2-3; D is unclear. V lost 7 bases and J 1 base, leaving 9 bases between the germline ends. The CDR3 runs 13 residues. The CDR3 region has the DNA TGTGCCAGCACTCTAATGGGCACAGATACGCAGTATTTT. The encoded protein is CASTLMGTDTQYF.

This clonotype was detected ten times or more. The chain carries TRBV5-1 and TRBJ1-1; D possibly corresponds to TRBD1 (6 bases). The CDR3 is 14 residues long. Trimming took 4 bases from V and 5 from J, leaving 15 bases between them. CDR1 is SGHRS and CDR2 is YFSETQ in the germline V gene. DNA of the CDR3: TGCGCCAGCAGCCGAGGTACAGGGAGGACTGAAGCTTTCTTT. This translates into CASSRGTGRTEAFF.

This clonotype was picked up many times. The rearrangement joins TRBV4-1 to TRBJ2-1, with 8 bases fitting TRBD2. The CDR3 extends over 14 amino acids. After removal of 2 bases from V and 8 bases from J, the junction contained 5 bases not matched to a gene. Germline V CDR1 and CDR2: MGHRA, YSYEKL. The CDR3 here is CASSQPGGLHEQFF. CDR3 in DNA: TGCGCCAGCAGCCAACCGGGGGGGCTGCATGAGCAGTTCTTC.

This clonotype was seen many times. This rearrangement joins TRBV29-1 to TRBJ2-2; TRBD1 is a possible D gene (5 bases). This CDR3 spans 11 amino acids. V lost 7 bases, J lost 7 bases, and 10 bases lay in between. Germline V gives CDR1 SQVTM, CDR2 ANQGSEA. The CDR3 DNA follows: TGCAGCGGATCTCAGGGCGGGGAGCTGTTTTTT. This encodes CSGSQGGELFF.

This clonotype was recorded a few times. This chain uses TRBV12-3 or TRBV12-4 with TRBJ2-3; 12 nucleotides match TRBD2. The CDR3 has 19 residues. V shed 0 bases, J shed 6 bases, and the junction held 13 bases outside the gene matches. CDR3 region: CASSLAKTSGGRSGDTQYF. Here the CDR3 DNA reads TGTGCCAGCAGTTTAGCGAAGACTAGCGGGGGACGATCCGGGGATACGCAGTATTTT.

Notes on this clonotype: A read error may account for a junction end that differs from germline. The chain employs TRBV5-1 and TRBJ1-1, with D perhaps TRBD1 (6 bases). CDR1 is SGHRS, CDR2 YFSETQ, per germline. CDR3 length equals 12 residues. The CDR3 sequence is CASSLRGTEDLF. The DNA for the CDR3 is TGCGCCAGCAGCCTCAGGGGCACTGAAGATTTATTT. Full variable domain (rest looked up from reference TRBV5-1 and TRBJ1-1): KAGVTQTPRYLIKTRGQQVTLSCSPISGHRSVSWYQQTPGQGLQFLFEYFSETQRNKGNFPGRFSGRQFSNSRSEMNVSTLELGDSALYLCASSLRGTEDLFGQGTRLTVV.

This clonotype was picked up many times. J is TRBJ2-3 and V is TRBV5-1; 8 nucleotides align to TRBD2. CDR3 size: 16 residues. V lost 4 bases, J lost 6 bases, and 13 bases stayed unmatched. CDR1 SGHRS and CDR2 YFSETQ come from the germline V gene. This CDR3 reads CASSALEGGGTDTQYF. As DNA, the CDR3 is TGCGCCAGCAGCGCTCTGGAGGGCGGGGGGACCGATACGCAGTATTTT.

This clonotype was counted ten times or more. The chain couples TRBV5-5 to TRBJ2-2, with 7 bases lining up with TRBD1. The J segment lost 2 bases and the V segment lost 4 bases, leaving 5 bases of the junction unmatched. The germline V gene encodes CDR1 SGHKS and CDR2 YYEKEE (reference sequence). The CDR3 sequence is 15 residues long. In DNA form, the CDR3 reads TGTGCCAGCAGCGTCCGACAGGGTAACACCGGGGAGCTGTTTTTT. This gives the protein CASSVRQGNTGELFF.

This clonotype was recorded at least ten times. The V call is TRBV20-1, the J call TRBJ2-1; 8 bases match TRBD2. Germline-derived CDR1 and CDR2 are DFQATT and SNEGSKA (reference sequence). V lost 6 bases, J lost 2 bases, and 9 bases stayed unmatched. The CDR3 totals 15 residues. CDR3 sequence: CSARDGGGPYNEQFF. For the CDR3, the DNA is TGCAGTGCCCGAGACGGGGGGGGTCCCTACAATGAGCAGTTCTTC.

In its sample, this clonotype was seen many times. The genes are TRBV4-1 and TRBJ1-4, with 9 bases aligning to TRBD1. The CDR3 covers 16 residues. V gave up 0 bases and J gave up 5 bases; unmatched junction bases: 4. Germline V gene data show CDR1 as MGHRA and CDR2 as YSYEKL. CDR3 amino acids: CASSQDYGTGNEKLFF. DNA of the CDR3: TGCGCCAGCAGCCAAGATTACGGGACAGGGAATGAAAAACTGTTTTTT.

This clonotype showed up many times. The chain uses TRBV9 and TRBJ2-1, with D perhaps assigned TRBD1 or TRBD2 (5 bases each). The CDR3 runs 16 residues. The germline V gene encodes CDR1 SGDLS and CDR2 YYNGEE. The V end was cut by 0 bases, the J end by 5 bases, with 15 bases between. The CDR3 region is CASSVAGQGVNNEQFF. The CDR3 DNA reads TGTGCCAGCAGCGTAGCGGGGCAGGGCGTAAACAATGAGCAGTTCTTC.

The sample holds many counts of this clonotype. The gene calls are TRBV7-6 and TRBJ2-5; possible D gene TRBD1, 5 bases. CDR3 length equals 14 residues. The ends were cut back, 4 bases at V and 5 bases at J, with 14 bases in the middle. Germline V CDR1 and CDR2: SGHVS, FNYEAQ. This CDR3 is CASSYQEGAETQYF. The CDR3 region has the DNA TGTGCCAGCAGCTATCAAGAAGGGGCGGAGACCCAGTACTTC.

This clonotype was picked up many times. CDR3 region: CASRRDTDTQYF. CDR3 in DNA: TGTGCCAGTCGCAGGGACACAGATACGCAGTATTTT. The chain employs TRBV5-4 and TRBJ2-3; possible D gene TRBD1, 5 bases. V lost 8 bases and J 2 bases, leaving 9 bases between the germline ends. The germline V gene has CDR1 SGHNT and CDR2 YYREEE (reference sequence). The CDR3 covers 12 residues. The full variable domain, in which reference TRBV5-4 and TRBJ2-3 provide the parts outside the CDR3, is ETGVTQSPTHLIKTRGQQVTLRCSSQSGHNTVSWYQQALGQGPQFIFQYYREEENGRGNFPPRFSGLQFPNYSSELNVNALELDDSALYLCASRRDTDTQYFGPGTRLTVL.

This clonotype occurred many times. The rearrangement uses TRBV7-2 and TRBJ2-5, with 10 bases that match TRBD1. Per the germline V gene, CDR1 is SGHTA and CDR2 is FQGNSA. CDR3 size: 15 residues. The V and J ends lost 2 bases and 5 bases, in that order; junction bases with no gene match: 5. This CDR3 is CASSLMTGGQETQYF. The CDR3 DNA follows: TGTGCCAGCAGCTTAATGACAGGGGGCCAGGAGACCCAGTACTTC.

Ten or more counts support this clonotype. CDR3 in DNA: TGCGCCAGCAGCTACGGGCAGGGCTACGAGCAGTACTTC. Its protein is CASSYGQGYEQYF. The chain carries TRBV5-1 and TRBJ2-7; D possibly corresponds to TRBD1 (5 bases). The CDR3 spans 13 residues. With 3 bases removed from V and 3 bases from J, the gap between germline ends came to 10 bases. Germline V gene sequence: CDR1 SGHRS, CDR2 YFSETQ.

This rearrangement joins TRBV5-5 to TRBJ1-3; 7 positions agree with TRBD1. V shed 3 bases and J 7 bases; nucleotides not matched to a gene: 7. The CDR3 is 14 residues long. Germline V gene data show CDR1 as SGHKS and CDR2 as YYEKEE (reference sequence). The CDR3 loop reads CASSSTRGGNTIYF. DNA of the CDR3: TGTGCCAGCAGCTCGACCAGGGGGGGTAACACCATATATTTT.

This clonotype was detected many times. This chain uses TRBV10-2 with TRBJ1-2; D perhaps matches TRBD1 (5 bases). V was shortened by 6 bases and J by 4 bases, with 9 bases between the two germline ends. The CDR3 totals 12 residues. Germline assignment: CDR1 WSHSY and CDR2 SAAADI. The CDR3 reads CASRGGTYGYTF. DNA for the CDR3: TGCGCCAGCAGAGGAGGGACCTATGGCTACACCTTC.

This clonotype was seen at least ten times. CDR3 nucleotide sequence: TGCGCCAGCAGCTTGGTAGGCAGCATGAACACTGAAGCTTTCTTT. This codes for CASSLVGSMNTEAFF. This chain links TRBV5-1 with TRBJ1-1; D call uncertain. CDR3 length: 15 amino acids. Trimming left V 0 bases short and J 0 bases short, with 9 bases between. Looked up from germline, CDR1 is SGHRS and CDR2 is YFSETQ. The complete variable domain, with remaining parts taken from reference TRBV5-1 and TRBJ1-1, reads KAGVTQTPRYLIKTRGQQVTLSCSPISGHRSVSWYQQTPGQGLQFLFEYFSETQRNKGNFPGRFSGRQFSNSRSEMNVSTLELGDSALYLCASSLVGSMNTEAFFGQGTRLTVV.

This clonotype has at least ten counts. CDR3 in DNA: TGTGCCAGCAGCTCTCAAAGACACACCGGGGAGCTGTTTTTT. This encodes CASSSQRHTGELFF. The genes are TRBV7-2 and TRBJ2-2; D uncertain. The CDR3 has 14 amino acids. V was pared by 4 bases and J by 3 bases, with 9 bases between. Germline CDR1 SGHTA, CDR2 FQGNSA.

This clonotype appeared many times. The chain carries TRBV14 and TRBJ2-1; 8 nucleotides match TRBD2. Germline V lookup: CDR1 SGHDN, CDR2 FVKESK. With 6 bases clipped from V and 5 bases from J, the junction kept 15 bases outside the gene matches. CDR3 length: 17 residues. CDR3 in DNA: TGTGCCAGCAGTTACATCACGGGGGGGCGATACAACAATGAGCAGTTCTTC. Protein product: CASSYITGGRYNNEQFF.

Ten or more counts support this clonotype. CDR3: CASTPDSSYEQYF. CDR3 in DNA: TGTGCCAGCACCCCCGATAGTAGCTACGAGCAGTACTTC. The rearrangement uses TRBV2 and TRBJ2-7; D unclear. Trimming shortened V by 7 bases and J by 3 bases, and 13 bases separated the two germline ends. Germline CDR1 SNHLY, CDR2 FYNNEI. The CDR3 runs 13 residues.

In this sample, this clonotype turned up many times. V is TRBV5-6 and J is TRBJ1-6; 8 positions match TRBD1. CDR1 is SGHDT and CDR2 is YYEEEE in the germline V gene. The CDR3 runs 15 residues. V lost 4 bases and J lost 10; bases outside the gene matches: 10. The CDR3 DNA reads as TGTGCCAGCAGCCGGTACGGGACAGGCGAATCACCCCTCCACTTT. Its protein is CASSRYGTGESPLHF.

This clonotype was counted at least ten times. V is TRBV5-1 and J is TRBJ2-5; D call uncertain. The CDR3 contains 14 residues. Germline CDR1 reads SGHRS; CDR2 reads YFSETQ. Trimming left V 1 base short and J 2 bases short, with 9 bases between. CDR3 in amino acids: CASSLRQLQETQYF. In DNA form, the CDR3 reads TGCGCCAGCAGCTTGCGGCAGCTACAAGAGACCCAGTACTTC. Variable domain in full (rest from reference TRBV5-1 and TRBJ2-5): KAGVTQTPRYLIKTRGQQVTLSCSPISGHRSVSWYQQTPGQGLQFLFEYFSETQRNKGNFPGRFSGRQFSNSRSEMNVSTLELGDSALYLCASSLRQLQETQYFGPGTRLLVL.

This clonotype was seen repeatedly, ten times or more. The chain carries TRBV7-9 and TRBJ2-5, with TRBD2 matching over 7 bases. The CDR3 has 15 amino acids. The V gene's germline CDR1 is SEHNR and CDR2 FQNEAQ (reference sequence). J lost 3 bases, V lost 1 base, and 5 bases had no gene match. As DNA, the CDR3 is TGTGCCAGCAGCTTAGGGGCTAGCGGTGAAGAGACCCAGTACTTC. It specifies CASSLGASGEETQYF. The complete variable domain, with remaining parts taken from reference TRBV7-9 and TRBJ2-5, reads DTGVSQNPRHKITKRGQNVTFRCDPISEHNRLYWYRQTLGQGPEFLTYFQNEAQLEKSRLLSDRFSAERPKGSFSTLEIQRTEQGDSAMYLCASSLGASGEETQYFGPGTRLLVL.